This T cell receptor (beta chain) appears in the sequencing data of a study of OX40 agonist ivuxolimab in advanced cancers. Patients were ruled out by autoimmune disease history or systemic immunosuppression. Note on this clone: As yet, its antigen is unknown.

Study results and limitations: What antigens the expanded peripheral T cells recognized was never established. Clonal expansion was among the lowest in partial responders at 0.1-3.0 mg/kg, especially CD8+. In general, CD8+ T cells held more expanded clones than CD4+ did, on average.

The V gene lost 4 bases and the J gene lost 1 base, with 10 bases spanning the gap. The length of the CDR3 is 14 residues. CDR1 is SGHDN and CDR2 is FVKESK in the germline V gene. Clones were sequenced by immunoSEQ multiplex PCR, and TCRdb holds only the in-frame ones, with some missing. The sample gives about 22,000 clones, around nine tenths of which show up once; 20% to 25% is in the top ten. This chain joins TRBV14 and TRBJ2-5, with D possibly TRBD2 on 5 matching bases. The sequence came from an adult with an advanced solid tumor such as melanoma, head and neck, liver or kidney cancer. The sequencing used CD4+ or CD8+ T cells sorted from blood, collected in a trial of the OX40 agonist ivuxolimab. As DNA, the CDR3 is TGTGCCAGCAGCCCCTCGGGAATCCAAGAGACCCAGTACTTC. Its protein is CASSPSGIQETQYF.